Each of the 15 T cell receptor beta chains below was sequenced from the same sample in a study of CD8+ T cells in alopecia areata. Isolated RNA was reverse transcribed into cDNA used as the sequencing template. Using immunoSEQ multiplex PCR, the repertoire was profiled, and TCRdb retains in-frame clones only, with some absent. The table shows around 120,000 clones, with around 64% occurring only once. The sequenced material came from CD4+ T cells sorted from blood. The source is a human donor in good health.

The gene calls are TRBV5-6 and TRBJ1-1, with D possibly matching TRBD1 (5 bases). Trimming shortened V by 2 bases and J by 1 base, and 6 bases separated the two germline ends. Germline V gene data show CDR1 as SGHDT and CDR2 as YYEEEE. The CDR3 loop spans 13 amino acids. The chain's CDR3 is CASSFGTNTEAFF. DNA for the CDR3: TGTGCCAGCAGCTTTGGGACGAACACTGAAGCTTTCTTT.

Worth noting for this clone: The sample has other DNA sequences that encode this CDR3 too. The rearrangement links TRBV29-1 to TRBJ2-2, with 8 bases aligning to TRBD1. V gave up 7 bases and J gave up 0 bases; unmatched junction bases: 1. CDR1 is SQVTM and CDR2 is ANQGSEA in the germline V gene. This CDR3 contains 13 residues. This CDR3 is CSADRANTGELFF. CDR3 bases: TGCAGCGCGGACAGGGCGAACACCGGGGAGCTGTTTTTT.

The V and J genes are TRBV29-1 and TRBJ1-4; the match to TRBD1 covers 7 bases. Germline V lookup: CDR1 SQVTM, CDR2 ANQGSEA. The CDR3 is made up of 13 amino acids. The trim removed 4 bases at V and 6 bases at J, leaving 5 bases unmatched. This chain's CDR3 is CSVVGRGDEKLFF. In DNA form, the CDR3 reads TGCAGCGTTGTTGGCAGGGGGGATGAAAAACTGTTTTTT.

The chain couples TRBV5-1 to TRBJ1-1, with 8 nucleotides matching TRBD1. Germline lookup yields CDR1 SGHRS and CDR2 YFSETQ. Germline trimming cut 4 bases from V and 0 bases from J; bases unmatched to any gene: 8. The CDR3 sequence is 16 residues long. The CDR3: CASSAQGATMNTEAFF. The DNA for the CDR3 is TGCGCCAGCAGCGCCCAGGGGGCGACCATGAACACTGAAGCTTTCTTT.

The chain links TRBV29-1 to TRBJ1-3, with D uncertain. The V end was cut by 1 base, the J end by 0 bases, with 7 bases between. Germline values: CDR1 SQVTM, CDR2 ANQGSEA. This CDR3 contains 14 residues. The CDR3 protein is CSVEGRHSGNTIYF. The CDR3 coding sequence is TGCAGCGTTGAAGGGAGACACTCTGGAAACACCATATATTTT.

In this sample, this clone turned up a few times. The chain's CDR3 is CASSFLPLGGTDTQYF. CDR3 DNA: TGTGCCAGCAGCTTCCTCCCCCTAGGGGGGACAGATACGCAGTATTTT. The chain uses TRBV11-1 and TRBJ2-3, with D perhaps assigned TRBD1 or TRBD2 (6 bases each). The V end lost 3 bases, the J end lost 3 bases, and 16 bases lay between the germline ends. This CDR3 is built from 16 residues. Germline loops: CDR1 SGHAT, CDR2 FQDESV (reference sequence).

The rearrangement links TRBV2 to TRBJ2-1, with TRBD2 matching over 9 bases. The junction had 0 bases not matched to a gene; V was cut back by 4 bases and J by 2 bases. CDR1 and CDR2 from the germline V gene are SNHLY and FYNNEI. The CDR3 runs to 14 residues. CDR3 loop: CASSGTSAYNEQFF. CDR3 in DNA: TGTGCCAGCAGTGGGACTAGCGCCTACAATGAGCAGTTCTTC. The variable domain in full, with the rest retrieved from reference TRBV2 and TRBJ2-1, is EPEVTQTPSHQVTQMGQEVILRCVPISNHLYFYWYRQILGQKVEFLVSFYNNEISEKSEIFDDQFSVERPDGSNFTLKIRSTKLEDSAMYFCASSGTSAYNEQFFGPGTRLTVL.

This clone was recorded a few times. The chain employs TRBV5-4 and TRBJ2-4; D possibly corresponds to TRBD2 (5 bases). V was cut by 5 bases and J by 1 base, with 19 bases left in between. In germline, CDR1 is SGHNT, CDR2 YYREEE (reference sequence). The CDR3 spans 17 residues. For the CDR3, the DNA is TGTGCCAGCAGTCAATTTGCTCGGGGTGTCGCCAAAAACATTCAGTACTTC. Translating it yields CASSQFARGVAKNIQYF.

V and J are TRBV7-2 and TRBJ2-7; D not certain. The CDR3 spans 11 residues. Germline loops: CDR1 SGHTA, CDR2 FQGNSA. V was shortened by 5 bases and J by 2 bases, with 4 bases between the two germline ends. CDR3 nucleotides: TGTGCCAGCAGCCGGACCTACGAGCAGTACTTC. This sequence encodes CASSRTYEQYF.

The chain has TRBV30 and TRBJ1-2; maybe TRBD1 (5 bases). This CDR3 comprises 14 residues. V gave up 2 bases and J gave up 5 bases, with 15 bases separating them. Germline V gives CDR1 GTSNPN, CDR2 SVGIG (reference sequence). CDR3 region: CAWSLGTRMYGYTF. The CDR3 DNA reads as TGTGCCTGGAGTCTCGGGACGCGGATGTATGGCTACACCTTC.

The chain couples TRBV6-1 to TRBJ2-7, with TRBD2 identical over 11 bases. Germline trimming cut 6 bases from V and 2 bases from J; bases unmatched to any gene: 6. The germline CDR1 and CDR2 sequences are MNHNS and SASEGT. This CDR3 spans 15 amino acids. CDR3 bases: TGTGCCAGCAGAACCGGGACTAGCGGTCCCTACGAGCAGTACTTC. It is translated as CASRTGTSGPYEQYF.

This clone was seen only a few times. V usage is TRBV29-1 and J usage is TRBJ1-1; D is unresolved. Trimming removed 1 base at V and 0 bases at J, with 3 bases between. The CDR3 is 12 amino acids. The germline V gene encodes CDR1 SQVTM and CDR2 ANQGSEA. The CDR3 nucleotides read TGCAGCGTTGAAGGGGTGAACACTGAAGCTTTCTTT. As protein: CSVEGVNTEAFF.

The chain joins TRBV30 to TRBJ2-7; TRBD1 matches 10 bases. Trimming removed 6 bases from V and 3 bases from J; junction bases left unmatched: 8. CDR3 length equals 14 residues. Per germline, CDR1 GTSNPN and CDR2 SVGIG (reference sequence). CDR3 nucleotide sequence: TGTGCCTGTGTTAACCGGGACAGGGGCTACGAGCAGTACTTC. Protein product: CACVNRDRGYEQYF.

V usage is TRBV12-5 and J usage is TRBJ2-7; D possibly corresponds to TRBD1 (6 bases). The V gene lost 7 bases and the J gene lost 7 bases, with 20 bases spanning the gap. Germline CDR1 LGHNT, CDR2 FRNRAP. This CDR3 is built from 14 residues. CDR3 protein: CASALAPTQGEQYF. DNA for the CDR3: TGTGCTAGTGCCCTGGCTCCTACCCAGGGGGAGCAGTACTTC.

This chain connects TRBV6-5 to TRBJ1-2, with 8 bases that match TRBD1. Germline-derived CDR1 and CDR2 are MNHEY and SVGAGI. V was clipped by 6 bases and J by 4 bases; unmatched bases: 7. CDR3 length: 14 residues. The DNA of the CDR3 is TGTGCCAGCAGCCCCGACAGGGGTCCCTATGGCTACACCTTC. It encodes CASSPDRGPYGYTF.